This is a list of T cell receptor beta chains from one sample in a study of PD-1 blockade in classical Hodgkin lymphoma. Some clones are missing from TCRdb's copy, which holds only in-frame ones; the method was immunoSEQ multiplex PCR. Here the sample spans more than 13,000 clones, 75% to 90% being singletons. The source material was CD8+ T cells from blood, sampled before the fourth cycle of nivolumab. These receptors all stem from a human donor with classical Hodgkin lymphoma. Each CDR3 is given with its conserved first and last residue. The D gene is left open where the match is weak. Some rows have no size entry. The others give once, few or many, or a class for an expanded clone.

d_gene: NA
v_gene: TRBV11-2
abundance: NA
len: 13
j_gene: TRBJ2-1
CDR3nt: TGTGCCAGCAGCGGGGCCGCCTACAATGAGCAGTTCTTC
CDR3aa: CASSGAAYNEQFF

d_gene: NA
v_gene: TRBV27
abundance: NA
len: 12
j_gene: TRBJ2-7
CDR3nt: TGTGCCAGCAGTTTAGACAGCTACGAGCAGTACTTC
CDR3aa: CASSLDSYEQYF

d_gene: NA
v_gene: TRBV7-9
abundance: NA
len: 12
j_gene: TRBJ2-7
CDR3nt: TGTGCCAGCAGCTTAGTGGTCTACGAGCAGTACTTC
CDR3aa: CASSLVVYEQYF

d_gene: TRBD1
v_gene: TRBV15
abundance: NA
len: 18
j_gene: TRBJ1-5
CDR3nt: TGTGCCACCAGCAGTAGCCTAGTTGGTGGACAGGGAATTCAGCCCCAGCATTTT
CDR3aa: CATSSSLVGGQGIQPQHF

d_gene: NA
v_gene: TRBV7-9
abundance: once
len: 13
j_gene: TRBJ2-1
CDR3nt: TGTGCCAGCTTGGGGGGCCCCCTTAATGAGCAGTTCTTC
CDR3aa: CASLGGPLNEQFF

d_gene: NA
v_gene: TRBV7-9
abundance: NA
len: 15
j_gene: TRBJ2-1
CDR3nt: TGTGCCAGCAGCTTAGGGGGATTACCCTACAATGAGCAGTTCTTC
CDR3aa: CASSLGGLPYNEQFF

d_gene: NA
v_gene: TRBV10-3
abundance: NA
len: 15
j_gene: TRBJ2-2
CDR3nt: TGTGCCATCAGTCTCTGGCAGGGTGACACCGGGGAGCTGTTTTTT
CDR3aa: CAISLWQGDTGELFF

d_gene: NA
v_gene: TRBV5-8
abundance: NA
len: 9
j_gene: TRBJ2-5
CDR3nt: TGTGCCAGCCCTACGACCCAGTACTTC
CDR3aa: CASPTTQYF

d_gene: NA
v_gene: TRBV6-5
abundance: once
len: 16
j_gene: TRBJ2-6
CDR3nt: TGTGCCAGCAGTTACTCGACGACCTCTGGGGCCAACGTCCTGACTTTC
CDR3aa: CASSYSTTSGANVLTF

d_gene: TRBD1
v_gene: TRBV4-1
abundance: NA
len: 15
j_gene: TRBJ2-7
CDR3nt: TGCGCCAGCAGTCCCGCGGACAGGGCCTCCTACGAGCAGTACTTC
CDR3aa: CASSPADRASYEQYF

d_gene: NA
v_gene: TRBV15
abundance: NA
len: 14
j_gene: TRBJ2-2
CDR3nt: TGTGCCACCAGCAAAGGGCAGAACACCGGGGAGCTGTTTTTT
CDR3aa: CATSKGQNTGELFF

d_gene: TRBD1
v_gene: TRBV5-6
abundance: NA
len: 16
j_gene: TRBJ2-5
CDR3nt: TGTGCCAGCAGCTTGATATCTCAGGGGGTCTGGGAGACCCAGTACTTC
CDR3aa: CASSLISQGVWETQYF

d_gene: NA
v_gene: TRBV5-1
abundance: NA
len: 16
j_gene: TRBJ2-7
CDR3nt: TGCGCCAGCAGCTTGGTTCCTTGGGCGGAGTCCTACGAGCAGTACTTC
CDR3aa: CASSLVPWAESYEQYF

d_gene: TRBD2
v_gene: TRBV6-5
abundance: NA
len: 16
j_gene: TRBJ2-7
CDR3nt: TGTGCCAGCAGTTACCTGGGACTAGCGGGGTCGGGCGAGCAGTACTTC
CDR3aa: CASSYLGLAGSGEQYF

d_gene: TRBD1
v_gene: TRBV7-6
abundance: NA
len: 14
j_gene: TRBJ1-1
CDR3nt: TGTGCCAGCAGCCCCGGGACAGAGGGACTAGGAGCTTTCTTT
CDR3aa: CASSPGTEGLGAFF

d_gene: TRBD1
v_gene: TRBV9
abundance: NA
len: 15
j_gene: TRBJ2-7
CDR3nt: TGTGCCAGCAGCGTAGGGACAGGTGTCTCCTACGAGCAGTACTTC
CDR3aa: CASSVGTGVSYEQYF

d_gene: NA
v_gene: TRBV7-3
abundance: NA
len: 16
j_gene: TRBJ2-6
CDR3nt: TGTGCCAGCAGCTTCCTCGTGGGGGCTGGGGCCAACGTCCTGACTTTC
CDR3aa: CASSFLVGAGANVLTF

d_gene: NA
v_gene: TRBV19
abundance: NA
len: 12
j_gene: TRBJ2-1
CDR3nt: TGTGCCAGTACGGGTTCCTACAATGAGCAGTTCTTC
CDR3aa: CASTGSYNEQFF

d_gene: TRBD2
v_gene: TRBV27
abundance: NA
len: 18
j_gene: TRBJ2-1
CDR3nt: TGTGCCAGCAGTTTAGTATTTTCCGGACTAGCGGGAGTTGATGAGCAGTTCTTC
CDR3aa: CASSLVFSGLAGVDEQFF

d_gene: NA
v_gene: TRBV28
abundance: NA
len: 15
j_gene: TRBJ2-5
CDR3nt: TGTGCCAGCAGTTATGACGGAACACTTCAAGAGACCCAGTACTTC
CDR3aa: CASSYDGTLQETQYF

d_gene: NA
v_gene: TRBV11-2
abundance: NA
len: 15
j_gene: TRBJ1-5
CDR3nt: TGTGCCAGCAGCCCTGGCCAGTCCCTCAATCAGCCCCAGCATTTT
CDR3aa: CASSPGQSLNQPQHF

d_gene: TRBD1
v_gene: TRBV27
abundance: NA
len: 17
j_gene: TRBJ1-5
CDR3nt: TGTGCCAGCAGTTTTACCTCCGTGACAGGGTCCAATCAGCCCCAGCATTTT
CDR3aa: CASSFTSVTGSNQPQHF

d_gene: NA
v_gene: TRBV9
abundance: NA
len: 15
j_gene: TRBJ2-5
CDR3nt: TGTGCCAGCAGCCCCAGTGGGGGGTACCAAGAGACCCAGTACTTC
CDR3aa: CASSPSGGYQETQYF

d_gene: NA
v_gene: TRBV4-1
abundance: NA
len: 15
j_gene: TRBJ1-5
CDR3nt: TGCGCCAGCAGCCAAGATAGGACTTTTGATCAGCCCCAGCATTTT
CDR3aa: CASSQDRTFDQPQHF

d_gene: NA
v_gene: TRBV27
abundance: NA
len: 18
j_gene: TRBJ2-5
CDR3nt: TGTGCCAGCAGTGCTTACTGGGGGGAGGCGCCCCAAGGGTTGGCCCAGTACTTC
CDR3aa: CASSAYWGEAPQGLAQYF

d_gene: NA
v_gene: TRBV14
abundance: few
len: 13
j_gene: TRBJ1-1
CDR3nt: TGTGCCAGCAGCCCGCAGGGGTACACTGAAGCTTTCTTT
CDR3aa: CASSPQGYTEAFF

d_gene: TRBD2
v_gene: TRBV5-8
abundance: NA
len: 16
j_gene: TRBJ2-7
CDR3nt: TGTGCCAGCAGCTGGACTAGTAGAGCCCCCCGCGAGGAGCAGTACTTC
CDR3aa: CASSWTSRAPREEQYF

d_gene: NA
v_gene: TRBV5-1
abundance: NA
len: 15
j_gene: TRBJ1-1
CDR3nt: TGCGCCAGCAGCTTGGCCATCGCGGGGAACACTGAAGCTTTCTTT
CDR3aa: CASSLAIAGNTEAFF

d_gene: NA
v_gene: TRBV29-1
abundance: few
len: 12
j_gene: TRBJ1-1
CDR3nt: TGCAGCGATGCGACAGAGAACACTGAAGCTTTCTTT
CDR3aa: CSDATENTEAFF

d_gene: NA
v_gene: TRBV15
abundance: NA
len: 15
j_gene: TRBJ2-1
CDR3nt: TGTGCCACCAGCAGTCTAACTACAGGGGGGGGTGAGCAGTTCTTC
CDR3aa: CATSSLTTGGGEQFF

d_gene: NA
v_gene: TRBV10-1
abundance: NA
len: 16
j_gene: TRBJ2-1
CDR3nt: TGCGCCAGCAGTGAGTTCCCGGCGATACGGGACAATGAGCAGTTCTTC
CDR3aa: CASSEFPAIRDNEQFF

d_gene: NA
v_gene: TRBV9
abundance: NA
len: 13
j_gene: TRBJ2-3
CDR3nt: TGTGCCAGCGGACCACCGAGCACAGATACGCAGTATTTT
CDR3aa: CASGPPSTDTQYF

d_gene: TRBD2
v_gene: TRBV4-2
abundance: NA
len: 17
j_gene: TRBJ2-1
CDR3nt: TGTGCCAGCAGCCAAGAAGGAGCGGGGGGGCTCGTCAATGAGCAGTTCTTC
CDR3aa: CASSQEGAGGLVNEQFF

d_gene: NA
v_gene: TRBV5-8
abundance: few
len: 11
j_gene: TRBJ1-5
CDR3nt: TGTGCCAGCAGTCGAAGGGAGCCCCAGCATTTT
CDR3aa: CASSRREPQHF

d_gene: NA
v_gene: TRBV27
abundance: NA
len: 13
j_gene: TRBJ2-7
CDR3nt: TGTGCCAGCAGTTTAGTAGAGCCCGGGGAGCAGTACTTC
CDR3aa: CASSLVEPGEQYF

d_gene: TRBD2
v_gene: TRBV4-1
abundance: NA
len: 16
j_gene: TRBJ2-3
CDR3nt: TGCGCCAGCAGCCTATACCAAAGCGGGAGAACAGATACGCAGTATTTT
CDR3aa: CASSLYQSGRTDTQYF

d_gene: NA
v_gene: TRBV11-2
abundance: NA
len: 14
j_gene: TRBJ2-7
CDR3nt: TGTGCCAGCAGCTTAGAGGTTAGAGCTTACGAGCAGTACTTC
CDR3aa: CASSLEVRAYEQYF

d_gene: NA
v_gene: TRBV27
abundance: NA
len: 15
j_gene: TRBJ2-7
CDR3nt: TGTGCCAGCAGTCCCGGGACACCATATACGTACGAGCAGTACTTC
CDR3aa: CASSPGTPYTYEQYF

d_gene: TRBD1
v_gene: TRBV27
abundance: NA
len: 15
j_gene: TRBJ2-7
CDR3nt: TGTGCCAGCAGTTTAAGCGGGACAGGGGCGCTCGAGCAGTACTTC
CDR3aa: CASSLSGTGALEQYF

d_gene: NA
v_gene: TRBV27
abundance: NA
len: 13
j_gene: TRBJ1-5
CDR3nt: TGTGCCAGCAGTTTGGGGGGAGGTCAGCCCCAGCATTTT
CDR3aa: CASSLGGGQPQHF

d_gene: NA
v_gene: TRBV19
abundance: NA
len: 13
j_gene: TRBJ2-7
CDR3nt: TGTGCCAGTAGTGCAGCCGGGATTTACGAGCAGTACTTC
CDR3aa: CASSAAGIYEQYF

d_gene: NA
v_gene: TRBV29-1
abundance: NA
len: 11
j_gene: TRBJ2-7
CDR3nt: TGCAGCTTTACCGACTCCTACGAGCAGTACTTC
CDR3aa: CSFTDSYEQYF

d_gene: TRBD1
v_gene: TRBV28
abundance: NA
len: 14
j_gene: TRBJ2-5
CDR3nt: TGTGCCAGCAGTACTAGACAGGGTCAAGAGACCCAGTACTTC
CDR3aa: CASSTRQGQETQYF

d_gene: NA
v_gene: TRBV28
abundance: NA
len: 13
j_gene: TRBJ1-5
CDR3nt: TGTGCCAGCAGATACCTGGGGGGGAGGCCCCAGCATTTT
CDR3aa: CASRYLGGRPQHF